This T cell receptor beta chain was recorded in a study of T cell responses to AZD1222 COVID-19 vaccine. Findings of the study overall: The sample set comprised mostly white British donors with more females, and clonal diversity was possibly underestimated. Baseline testing showed seropositivity in only six or seven AZD1222 recipients. Repertoire sampling happened only post peak T cell response.

Sequenced by immunoSEQ multiplex PCR; TCRdb stores in-frame clones only, minus some. Of 100,000 to 150,000 clones in the sample, about 93% are singletons; the top ten hold 5% to 6.5%. A word on this clone: Its antigen is unknown.

The sequence was obtained from an adult in good health. The sample in question was peripheral blood, obtained on day 0 of AZD1222 vaccination.

The DNA for the CDR3 is TGTGCCAGCACCCCAGGCGGGGTTACTGAAGCTTTCTTT. Encoded protein: CASTPGGVTEAFF. The chain links TRBV9 to TRBJ1-1; D is unresolved. V lost 6 bases, J lost 5 bases, and 14 bases lay in between. Germline V gene sequence: CDR1 SGDLS, CDR2 YYNGEE. The CDR3 covers 13 residues.